This TCR beta chain was captured in a study of PD-L1 blockade in urothelial cancer (dated by TCRdb to 2017 to 2019). At the level of the whole study: All patients started therapy in about 2014 and received atezolizumab 1,200 mg intravenously every 3 weeks. In the same patients, whole exome sequencing and RNA sequencing of pretreatment tumors were performed in addition to TCR sequencing. About 85% of the 29 patients were identified as males with urothelial cancer of bladder origin, and a prior smoking history was reported by 18 of 29 patients. Durable clinical benefit was achieved by nine patients but not by the remaining 20. TCR sequencing covered pretreatment tumor samples and matched, serially collected peripheral blood taken before and after atezolizumab treatment. Durable clinical benefit was defined as progression-free survival longer than 6 months, and TCR features were also tested against progression-free and overall survival. The study was an exploratory multi-omic analysis of somatic, immune and clinical correlates of response to PD-L1 blockade with atezolizumab in urothelial cancer. Pretreatment blood TCR-seq was available for twenty-nine patients, at least one posttreatment blood collection was obtained for some 24 patients, and tumor TCR-seq was available for some 24 patients. Blood samples were analyzed at two time points: 3 weeks after treatment start (second dose) and 6 weeks after treatment start. An ECOG performance status of 0 or 1 was recorded for the patients, and 0 to 3 prior chemotherapy regimens had been received by the patients. Blood samples yielded a median of about 150,000 T cells and some 80,000 unique TCRs, with median clonality around 0.083. Findings and caveats that apply to the study as a whole: Improved progression-free and overall survival was associated with having pretreatment peripheral blood TCR clonality below the median. Because the sample size was small (n ≈ 31) and many exploratory analyses were performed, the results are intended to be hypothesis-generating. Greater expansion of tumor-associated TCR clones in peripheral blood 3 weeks after the start of treatment was observed in patients with durable benefit (n of about 20, p = 0.022).

The CDR3 runs 18 residues from the cysteine to the phenylalanine. The retained sequence is limited to the CDR3, 54 bases, with the frame set at the first base. The germline V gene yields SQVTM for CDR1 and ANQGSEA for CDR2. From V the trimming removes 5 bases and from J it removes 0 bases, while the gene matches leave 12 bases of the junction unaccounted for. Each PCR received spiked-in synthetic TCR analog templates so that absolute template abundance could be estimated from read counts. TCRbeta CDR3 regions were amplified from genomic DNA with bias-controlled V and J gene primers using the immunoSEQ assay. Sequencing of rearranged TCRbeta segments was performed at approximately 20X coverage. Concerning the study's data processing: Clustering was used to correct sequencing errors, and CDR3s were annotated against IMGT so that V, D and J genes could be assigned. Out-of-frame and stop-codon sequences were excluded, and only productive TCRbeta rearrangements were used in downstream analyses. Clonality was calculated as one minus the Shannon entropy normalized by the log of the number of unique productive sequences. Clones differing between time points or between blood and tumor were identified using Fisher's exact test with Benjamini-Hochberg correction, with an adjusted p below 0.01 applied as the threshold. Imported from immuneACCESS, the table was reduced by TCRdb to in-frame sequences with V and J called. These copies leave out some clones; in studies compared against another copy, an unresolved V gene accounts for under half, and the cause of the remainder is not known. The DNA was the basis for D and trimming; V, J and clone size are from that table. Within this sample are under 85,000 clones, with 75% to 95% of them counted one time only. Of the sample, around 0.9% is held by the ten largest clones.

The time point label, as the study defines it: peripheral blood 6 weeks after treatment start. The cohort included roughly 29 patients with locally advanced or metastatic urothelial carcinoma who were treated at Memorial Sloan Kettering on a trial protocol. Peripheral blood mononuclear cells were collected pretreatment and during treatment, at between 1 and 8 total time points per patient. The Qiagen DNeasy Blood extraction kit was used to purify genomic DNA from total PBMCs and from tumor samples. Collected pretreatment and during treatment, PBMCs were isolated and stored as previously described. On this clone itself: The antigen this receptor binds is unknown. There are no base qualities to consult, and no much larger clone falls within one base.

The rearrangement combines TRBV29-1 with TRBJ2-1, with 11 bases aligning to TRBD2. The sequenced sample was PBMCs, obtained around atezolizumab (anti-PD-L1) treatment. The origin of this receptor is a woman aged 80 or older with urothelial cancer. The DNA sequence is as follows: TGCAGCGTTTCCCCTGGCTCCGGGACTAGCGGCTCCTACAATGAGCAGTTCTTC. It specifies CSVSPGSGTSGSYNEQFF.